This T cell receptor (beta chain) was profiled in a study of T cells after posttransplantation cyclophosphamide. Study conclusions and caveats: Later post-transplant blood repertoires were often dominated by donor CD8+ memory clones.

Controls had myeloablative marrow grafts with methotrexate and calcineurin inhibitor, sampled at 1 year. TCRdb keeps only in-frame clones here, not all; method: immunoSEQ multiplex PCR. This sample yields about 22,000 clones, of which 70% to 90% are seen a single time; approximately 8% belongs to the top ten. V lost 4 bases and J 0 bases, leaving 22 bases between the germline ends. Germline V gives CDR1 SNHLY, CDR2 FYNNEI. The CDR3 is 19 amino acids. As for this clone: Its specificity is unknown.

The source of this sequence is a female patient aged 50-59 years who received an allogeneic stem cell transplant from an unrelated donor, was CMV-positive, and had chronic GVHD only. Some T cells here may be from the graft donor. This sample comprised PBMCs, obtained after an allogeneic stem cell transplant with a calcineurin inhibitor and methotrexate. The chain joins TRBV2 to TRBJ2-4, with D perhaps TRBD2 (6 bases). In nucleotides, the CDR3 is TGTGCCAGCAGTGTGGAGGGGTTGGGGATCGGTCTAGCCAAAAACATTCAGTACTTC. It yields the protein CASSVEGLGIGLAKNIQYF.